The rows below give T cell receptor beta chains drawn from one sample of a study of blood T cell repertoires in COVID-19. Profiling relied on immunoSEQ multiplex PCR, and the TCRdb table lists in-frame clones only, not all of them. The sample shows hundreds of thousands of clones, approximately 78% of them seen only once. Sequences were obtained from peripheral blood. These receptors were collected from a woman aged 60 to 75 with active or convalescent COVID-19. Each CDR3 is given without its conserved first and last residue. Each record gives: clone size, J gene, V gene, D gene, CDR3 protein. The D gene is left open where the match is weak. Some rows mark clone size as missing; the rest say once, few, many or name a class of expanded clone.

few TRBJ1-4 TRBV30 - AWSVAGRSNEKLF
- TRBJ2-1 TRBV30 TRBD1 AWSADRTNEQF
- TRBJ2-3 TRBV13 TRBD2 ASSLPGGGMGDTQY
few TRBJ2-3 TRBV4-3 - ASSRNFRQGGTDTQY
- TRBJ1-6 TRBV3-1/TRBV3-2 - ASSHPTSSYNSPLH
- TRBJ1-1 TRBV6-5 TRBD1 ASSHSVQGAEAF
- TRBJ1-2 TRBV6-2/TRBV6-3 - ASSPEPGTYGYT
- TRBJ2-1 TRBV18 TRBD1 ASSPPGQKIF
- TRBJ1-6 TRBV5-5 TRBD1 ASSPGQGGYSYNSPLH
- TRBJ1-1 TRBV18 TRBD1 ASSPQGAGTEAF
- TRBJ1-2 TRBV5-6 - ASSLQGDGYT
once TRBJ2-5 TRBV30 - AWGRLNQETQY
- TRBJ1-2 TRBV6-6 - ASSPGGSYGYT
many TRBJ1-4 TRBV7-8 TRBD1 ASSARTGASEKLF
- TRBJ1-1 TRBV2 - ASSKQGNTEAF
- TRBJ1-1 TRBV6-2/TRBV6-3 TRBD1 ASSYPWTGSEAF
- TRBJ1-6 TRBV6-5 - ASSYSGAVGNSPLH
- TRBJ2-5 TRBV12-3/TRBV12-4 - ASSRDEKTQY
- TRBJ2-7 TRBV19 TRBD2 ASSISSGAATVNYEQY
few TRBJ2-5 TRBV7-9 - ASSPRGETQY
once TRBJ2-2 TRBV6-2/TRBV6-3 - ASSYSGTGTGELF
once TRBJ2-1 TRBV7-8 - ASSPPGTLNEQF